This entry lists 8 T cell receptor beta chains sequenced from one sample in a study of cytomegalovirus exposure and HLA in healthy donors (dated by TCRdb to about 2017). Receptors were amplified or captured by the immunoSEQ multiplex PCR assay. This immuneACCESS table, as held by TCRdb, lists in-frame sequences with V and J called but not all clones. Of the missing ones, under half trace to an unresolved V gene in checked studies; the others have no known cause. Recorded for this sample are approximately 110,000 clones; almost 90% of them occurred a single time. About 2.1% of the sample rests with the top ten. Sequencing was performed on PBMCs. Source of these receptors: a woman in her late teens or twenties in good health and CMV-seronegative.

The chain is built from TRBV11-1 and TRBJ2-3; possible D gene TRBD1, 6 bases. The CDR3 extends over 13 amino acids. Germline CDR1 reads SGHAT; CDR2 reads FQDESV (reference sequence). V shed 5 bases and J shed 6 bases, with 12 bases lying between them. CDR3 nucleotide sequence: TGTGCCAGCAGCCTGCAGGGGCGGGATACGCAGTATTTT. This sequence encodes CASSLQGRDTQYF. The entire variable domain, with the rest obtained from reference TRBV11-1 and TRBJ2-3, is as follows: EAEVAQSPRYKITEKSQAVAFWCDPISGHATLYWYRQILGQGPELLVQFQDESVVDDSQLPKDRFSAERLKGVDSTLKIQPAELGDSAMYLCASSLQGRDTQYFGPGTRLTVL.

This clone was seen a few times. This rearrangement joins TRBV27 to TRBJ2-3, with TRBD1 matching over 8 bases. Germline-derived CDR1 and CDR2 are MNHEY and SMNVEV (reference sequence). The J segment lost 1 base and the V segment lost 6 bases, leaving 3 bases of the junction unmatched. CDR3 size: 14 residues. The CDR3 DNA sequence: TGTGCCAGCAGCGACAGGGGTGGCACAGATACGCAGTATTTT. Its protein is CASSDRGGTDTQYF.

The chain has TRBV27 and TRBJ2-3; 10 bases are shared with TRBD2. This CDR3 region has 16 residues. J gave up 2 bases and V 5 bases, and 7 bases lay outside the gene matches. Per germline, CDR1 MNHEY and CDR2 SMNVEV (reference sequence). The CDR3 sequence: CASSGASGRDTDTQYF. The DNA of the CDR3 is TGTGCCAGCAGTGGTGCCAGCGGGAGGGACACAGATACGCAGTATTTT.

V gene TRBV28 combines with J gene TRBJ2-5, with a tentative D call TRBD1 (6 bases). Germline V gene data show CDR1 as MDHEN and CDR2 as SYDVKM. V lost 6 bases, J lost 3 bases, and 17 bases lay in between. This CDR3 is 15 amino acids long. DNA of the CDR3: TGTGCCAGCAGCGAACATACCACAGGGAAAGAGACCCAGTACTTC. This encodes CASSEHTTGKETQYF.

The CDR3 DNA reads as TGTGCCAGCAGCAAGACAGATATGAACACTGAAGCTTTCTTT. This gives the protein CASSKTDMNTEAFF. The chain recombines TRBV9 with TRBJ1-1; D perhaps matches TRBD1 (5 bases). V was pared by 4 bases and J by 0 bases, with 10 bases between. CDR3 size: 14 residues. Per the germline V gene, CDR1 is SGDLS and CDR2 is YYNGEE.

The chain uses TRBV28 and TRBJ2-7; the match to TRBD1 covers 9 bases. Germline V CDR1 and CDR2: MDHEN, SYDVKM. There are 18 residues in the CDR3. V trimming: 4 bases; J trimming: 1 base; junction bases outside the gene matches: 14. The CDR3 sequence is CASSSLRDRAFNSYEQYF. The CDR3 DNA sequence: TGTGCCAGCAGTTCCCTCCGGGACAGGGCATTTAATTCCTACGAGCAGTACTTC.

This chain links TRBV25-1 with TRBJ2-7, with 8 positions matching TRBD1. CDR1 MGHDK and CDR2 SYGVNS come from the germline V gene. The junction had 5 bases not matched to a gene; V was cut back by 6 bases and J by 4 bases. The CDR3 length is 13 residues. The CDR3 protein is CASRDREVYEQYF. As DNA, the CDR3 is TGTGCCAGCAGGGACAGGGAGGTGTACGAGCAGTACTTC.

The chain uses TRBV11-3 and TRBJ1-2, with D unclear. The germline CDR1 and CDR2 sequences are SGHNT and YENEEA. The CDR3 runs 17 residues. V was shortened by 2 bases and J by 5 bases, with 21 bases between the two germline ends. CDR3 bases: TGTGCCAGCAGCTTATCCTCACCAAGCAGGCCAGAGTATGGCTACACCTTC. Translated, it gives CASSLSSPSRPEYGYTF.